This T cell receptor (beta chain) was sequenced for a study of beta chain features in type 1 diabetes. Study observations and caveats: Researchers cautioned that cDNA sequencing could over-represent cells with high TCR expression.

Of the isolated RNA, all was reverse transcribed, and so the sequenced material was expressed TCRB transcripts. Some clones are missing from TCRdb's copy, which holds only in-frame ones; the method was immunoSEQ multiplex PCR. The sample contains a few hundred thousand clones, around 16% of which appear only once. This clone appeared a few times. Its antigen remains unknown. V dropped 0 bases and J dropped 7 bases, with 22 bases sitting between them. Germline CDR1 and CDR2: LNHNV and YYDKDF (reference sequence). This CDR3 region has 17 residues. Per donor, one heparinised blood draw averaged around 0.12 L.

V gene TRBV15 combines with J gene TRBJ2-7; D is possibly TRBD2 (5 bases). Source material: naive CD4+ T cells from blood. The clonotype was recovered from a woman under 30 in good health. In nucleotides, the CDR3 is TGTGCCACCAGCAGAGATAGACGAGGTAGTACGGGCGGGGAGCAGTACTTC. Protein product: CATSRDRRGSTGGEQYF.